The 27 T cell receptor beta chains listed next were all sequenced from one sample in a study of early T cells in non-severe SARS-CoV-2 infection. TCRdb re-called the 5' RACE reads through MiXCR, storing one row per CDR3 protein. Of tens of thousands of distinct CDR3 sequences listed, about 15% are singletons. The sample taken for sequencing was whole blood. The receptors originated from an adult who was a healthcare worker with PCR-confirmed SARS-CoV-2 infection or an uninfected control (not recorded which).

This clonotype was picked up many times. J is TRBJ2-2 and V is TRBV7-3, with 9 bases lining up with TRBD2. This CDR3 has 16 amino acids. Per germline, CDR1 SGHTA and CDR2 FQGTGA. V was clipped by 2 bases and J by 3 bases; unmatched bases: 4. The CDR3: CASSLFVAGDTGELFF. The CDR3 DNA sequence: TGTGCCAGCAGCTTATTTGTAGCGGGAGACACCGGGGAGCTGTTTTTT.

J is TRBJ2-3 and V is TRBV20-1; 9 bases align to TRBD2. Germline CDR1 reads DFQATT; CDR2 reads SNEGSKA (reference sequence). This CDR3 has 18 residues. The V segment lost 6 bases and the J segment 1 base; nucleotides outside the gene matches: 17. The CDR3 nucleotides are TGCAGTGCAGAGCCCCTCTCCGGGCGGGAGGGCGGCACAGATACGCAGTATTTT. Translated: CSAEPLSGREGGTDTQYF.

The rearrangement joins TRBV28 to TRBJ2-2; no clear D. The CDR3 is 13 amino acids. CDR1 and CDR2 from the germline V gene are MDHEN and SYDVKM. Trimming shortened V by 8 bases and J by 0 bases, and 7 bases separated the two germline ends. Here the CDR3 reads CASPTPNTGELFF. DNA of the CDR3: TGTGCCAGCCCAACACCGAACACCGGGGAGCTGTTTTTT. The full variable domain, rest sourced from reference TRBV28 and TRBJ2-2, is DVKVTQSSRYLVKRTGEKVFLECVQDMDHENMFWYRQDPGLGLRLIYFSYDVKMKEKGDIPEGYSVSREKKERFSLILESASTNQTSMYLCASPTPNTGELFFGEGSRLTVL.

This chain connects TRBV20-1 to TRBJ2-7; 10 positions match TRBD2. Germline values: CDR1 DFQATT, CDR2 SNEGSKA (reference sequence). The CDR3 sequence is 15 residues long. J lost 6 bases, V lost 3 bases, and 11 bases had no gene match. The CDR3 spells CSASGLAGVFSEQYF. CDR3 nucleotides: TGCAGTGCTAGTGGGCTAGCGGGAGTGTTTTCCGAGCAGTACTTC.

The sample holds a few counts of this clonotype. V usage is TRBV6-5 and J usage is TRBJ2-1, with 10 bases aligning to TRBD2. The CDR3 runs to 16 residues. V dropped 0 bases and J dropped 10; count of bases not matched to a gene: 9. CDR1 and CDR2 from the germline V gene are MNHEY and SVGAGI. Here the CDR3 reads CASSYSFTSGKWEQFF. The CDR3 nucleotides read TGTGCCAGCAGTTACTCGTTTACTAGCGGGAAATGGGAGCAGTTCTTC.

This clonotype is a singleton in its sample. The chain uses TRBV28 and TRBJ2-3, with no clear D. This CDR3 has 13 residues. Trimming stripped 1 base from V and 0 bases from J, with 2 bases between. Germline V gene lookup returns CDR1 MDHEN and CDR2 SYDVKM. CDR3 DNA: TGTGCCAGCAGTTTATCCAGCACAGATACGCAGTATTTT. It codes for CASSLSSTDTQYF.

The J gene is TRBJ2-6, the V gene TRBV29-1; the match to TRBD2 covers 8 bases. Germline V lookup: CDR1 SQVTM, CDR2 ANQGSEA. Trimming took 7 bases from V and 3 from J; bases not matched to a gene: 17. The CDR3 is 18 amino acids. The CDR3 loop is CSGLESGSSWYGANVLTF. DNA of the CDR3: TGCAGCGGGCTAGAGAGCGGGAGCTCCTGGTATGGGGCCAACGTCCTGACTTTC.

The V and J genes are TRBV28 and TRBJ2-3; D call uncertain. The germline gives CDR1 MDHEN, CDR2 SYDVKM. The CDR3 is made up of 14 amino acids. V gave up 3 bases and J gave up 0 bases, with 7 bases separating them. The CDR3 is CASSFRISTDTQYF. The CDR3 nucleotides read TGTGCCAGCAGTTTTAGGATTAGCACAGATACGCAGTATTTT.

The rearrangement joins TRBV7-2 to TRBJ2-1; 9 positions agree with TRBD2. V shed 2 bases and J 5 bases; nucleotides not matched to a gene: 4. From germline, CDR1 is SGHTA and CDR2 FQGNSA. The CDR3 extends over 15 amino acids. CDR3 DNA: TGTGCCAGCAGCTTAATGGTAGCGGGAGACAATGAGCAGTTCTTC. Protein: CASSLMVAGDNEQFF.

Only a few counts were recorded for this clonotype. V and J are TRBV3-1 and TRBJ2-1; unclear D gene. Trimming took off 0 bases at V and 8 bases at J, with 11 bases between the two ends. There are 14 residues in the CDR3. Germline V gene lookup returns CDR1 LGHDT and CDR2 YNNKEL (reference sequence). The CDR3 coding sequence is TGTGCCAGCAGCCAAGAGTCCCTAGTCGATGAGCAGTTCTTC. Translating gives CASSQESLVDEQFF.

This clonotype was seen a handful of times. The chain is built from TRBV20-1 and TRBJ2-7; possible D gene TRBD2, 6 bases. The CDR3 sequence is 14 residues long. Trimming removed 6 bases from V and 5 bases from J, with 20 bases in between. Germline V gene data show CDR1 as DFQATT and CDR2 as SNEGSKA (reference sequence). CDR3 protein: CSATLTGPGDEQYF. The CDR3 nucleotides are TGCAGTGCAACCCTTACGGGGCCGGGGGACGAGCAGTACTTC.

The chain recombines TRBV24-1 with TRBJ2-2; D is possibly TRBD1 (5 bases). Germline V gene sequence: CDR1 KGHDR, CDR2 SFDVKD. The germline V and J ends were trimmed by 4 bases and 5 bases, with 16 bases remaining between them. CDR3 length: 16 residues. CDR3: CATSDPTVAGTGELFF. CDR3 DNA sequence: TGTGCCACCAGTGACCCGACAGTGGCTGGGACCGGGGAGCTGTTTTTT.

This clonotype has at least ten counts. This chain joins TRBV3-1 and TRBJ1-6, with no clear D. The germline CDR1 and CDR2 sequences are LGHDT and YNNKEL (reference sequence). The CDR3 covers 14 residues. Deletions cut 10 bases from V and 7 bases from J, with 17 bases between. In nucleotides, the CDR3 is TGTGCCACTCGGGGAGGACCGGGGAATTCACCCCTCCACTTT. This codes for CATRGGPGNSPLHF.

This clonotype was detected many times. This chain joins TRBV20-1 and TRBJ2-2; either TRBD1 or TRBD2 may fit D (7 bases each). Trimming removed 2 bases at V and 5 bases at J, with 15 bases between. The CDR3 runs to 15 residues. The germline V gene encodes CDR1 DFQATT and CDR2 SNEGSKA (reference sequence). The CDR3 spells CSARQAGQRTGELFF. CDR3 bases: TGCAGTGCTAGACAAGCGGGACAGAGGACCGGGGAGCTGTTTTTT.

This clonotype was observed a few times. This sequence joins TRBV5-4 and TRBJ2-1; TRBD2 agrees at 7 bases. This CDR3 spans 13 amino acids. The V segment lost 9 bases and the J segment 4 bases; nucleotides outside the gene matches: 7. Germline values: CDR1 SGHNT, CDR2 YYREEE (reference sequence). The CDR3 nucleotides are TGTGCCATATCTGAAGCGGGGTACAATGAGCAGTTCTTC. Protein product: CAISEAGYNEQFF.

For the CDR3, the DNA is TGTGCCAGCAGTTATGTGACTAGCGGGAATGAGCAGTTCTTC. This sequence encodes CASSYVTSGNEQFF. The V gene is TRBV28, the J gene TRBJ2-1; 10 bases align to TRBD2. The length of the CDR3 is 14 residues. V lost 4 bases and J lost 7; bases outside the gene matches: 4. Germline V CDR1 and CDR2: MDHEN, SYDVKM.

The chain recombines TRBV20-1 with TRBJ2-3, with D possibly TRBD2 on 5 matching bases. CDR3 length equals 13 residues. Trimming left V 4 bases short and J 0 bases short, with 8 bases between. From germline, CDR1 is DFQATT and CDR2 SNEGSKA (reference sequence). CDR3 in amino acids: CSATPGSTDTQYF. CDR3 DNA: TGCAGTGCTACGCCGGGAAGCACAGATACGCAGTATTTT.

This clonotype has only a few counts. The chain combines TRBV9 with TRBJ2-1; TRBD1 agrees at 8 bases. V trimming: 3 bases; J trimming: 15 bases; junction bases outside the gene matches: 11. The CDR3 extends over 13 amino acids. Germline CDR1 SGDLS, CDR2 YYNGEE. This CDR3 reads CASSGQGQVNMFF. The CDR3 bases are TGTGCCAGCAGCGGACAGGGACAGGTTAACATGTTCTTC.

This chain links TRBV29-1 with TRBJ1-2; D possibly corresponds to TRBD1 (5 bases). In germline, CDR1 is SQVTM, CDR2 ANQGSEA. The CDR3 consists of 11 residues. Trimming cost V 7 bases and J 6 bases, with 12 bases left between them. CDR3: CSAGGPDGYTF. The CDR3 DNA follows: TGCAGCGCCGGGGGACCGGATGGCTACACCTTC. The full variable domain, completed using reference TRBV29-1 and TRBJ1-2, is SAVISQKPSRDICQRGTSLTIQCQVDSQVTMMFWYRQQPGQSLTLIATANQGSEATYESGFVIDKFPISRPNLTFSTLTVSNMSPEDSSIYLCSAGGPDGYTFGSGTRLTVV.

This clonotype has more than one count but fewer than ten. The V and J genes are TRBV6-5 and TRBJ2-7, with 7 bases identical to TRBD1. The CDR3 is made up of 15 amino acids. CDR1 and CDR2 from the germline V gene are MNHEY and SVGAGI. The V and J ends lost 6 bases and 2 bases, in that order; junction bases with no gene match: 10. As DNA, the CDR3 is TGTGCCAGCAGCCCCGTGACAGGGTTACCCTACGAGCAGTACTTC. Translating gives CASSPVTGLPYEQYF.

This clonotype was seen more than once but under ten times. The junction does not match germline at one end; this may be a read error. The CDR3 nucleotides are TGTGCCAGCAGTTTATCTATCTCCCGACAGACTTTT. This codes for CASSLSISRQTF. The chain is built from TRBV28 and TRBJ1-4; tentative D call: TRBD1 (5 bases). This CDR3 spans 12 amino acids. The germline V gene encodes CDR1 MDHEN and CDR2 SYDVKM.

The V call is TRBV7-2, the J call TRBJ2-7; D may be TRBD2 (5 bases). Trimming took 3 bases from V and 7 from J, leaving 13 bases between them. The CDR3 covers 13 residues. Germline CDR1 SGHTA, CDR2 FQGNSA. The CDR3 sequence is CASSFGLAKEQYF. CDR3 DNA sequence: TGTGCCAGCAGCTTTGGCCTAGCCAAGGAGCAGTACTTC. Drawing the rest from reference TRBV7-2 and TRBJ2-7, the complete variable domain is GAGVSQSPSNKVTEKGKDVELRCDPISGHTALYWYRQSLGQGLEFLIYFQGNSAPDKSGLPSDRFSAERTGGSVSTLTIQRTQQEDSAVYLCASSFGLAKEQYFGPGTRLTVT.

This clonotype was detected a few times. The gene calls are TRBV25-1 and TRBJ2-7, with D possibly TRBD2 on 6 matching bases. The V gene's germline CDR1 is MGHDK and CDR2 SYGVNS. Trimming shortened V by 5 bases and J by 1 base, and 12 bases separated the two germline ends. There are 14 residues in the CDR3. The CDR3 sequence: CASSSTSRSYEQYF. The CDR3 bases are TGTGCCAGCAGTTCTACTAGCCGATCCTACGAGCAGTACTTC.

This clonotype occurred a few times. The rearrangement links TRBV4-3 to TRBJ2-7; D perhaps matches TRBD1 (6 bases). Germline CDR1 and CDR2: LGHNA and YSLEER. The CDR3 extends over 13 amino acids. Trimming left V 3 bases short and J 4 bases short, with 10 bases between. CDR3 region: CASSHRTGYEQYF. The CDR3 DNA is TGCGCCAGCAGCCATCGAACAGGGTACGAGCAGTACTTC.

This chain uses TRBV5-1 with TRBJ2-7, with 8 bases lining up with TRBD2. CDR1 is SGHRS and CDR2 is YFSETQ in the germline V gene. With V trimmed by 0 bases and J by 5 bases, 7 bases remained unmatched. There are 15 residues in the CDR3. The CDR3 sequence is CASSLAGGRINEQYF. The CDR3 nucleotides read TGCGCCAGCAGCTTGGCCGGCGGGAGGATCAACGAGCAGTACTTC. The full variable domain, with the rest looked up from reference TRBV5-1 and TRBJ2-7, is KAGVTQTPRYLIKTRGQQVTLSCSPISGHRSVSWYQQTPGQGLQFLFEYFSETQRNKGNFPGRFSGRQFSNSRSEMNVSTLELGDSALYLCASSLAGGRINEQYFGPGTRLTVT.

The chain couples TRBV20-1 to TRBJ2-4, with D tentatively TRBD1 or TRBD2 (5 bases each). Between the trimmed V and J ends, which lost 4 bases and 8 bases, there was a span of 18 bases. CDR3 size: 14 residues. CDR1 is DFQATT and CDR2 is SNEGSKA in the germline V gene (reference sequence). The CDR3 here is CSATPGTAGYIQYF. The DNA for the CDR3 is TGCAGTGCTACGCCAGGGACGGCAGGATACATTCAGTACTTC.

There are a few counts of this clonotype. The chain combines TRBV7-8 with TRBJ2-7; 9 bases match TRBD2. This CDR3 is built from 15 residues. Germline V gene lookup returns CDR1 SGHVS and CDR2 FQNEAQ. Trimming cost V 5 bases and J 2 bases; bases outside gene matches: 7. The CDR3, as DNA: TGTGCCAGCAGCGATACTAGCGGGCCCACCTACGAGCAGTACTTC. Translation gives CASSDTSGPTYEQYF.